Listed here are 14 T cell receptor beta chains from one sample, sequenced in a study of CD8+ T cells in alopecia areata. cDNA serving as the sequencing template came from extracted, reverse transcribed RNA. The assay was immunoSEQ multiplex PCR, and TCRdb's table has in-frame clones only and misses some. The sample consists of under 70,000 clones, under 75% of them appearing once. Material: CD8+ T cells sorted from blood, obtained at week 0. Every receptor here comes from a human donor with alopecia areata.

Here the CDR3 DNA reads TGTGCCAGTAGTATGTCTCGGGGTAATCAGCCCCAGCATTTT. Residues: CASSMSRGNQPQHF. The chain links TRBV19 to TRBJ1-5; D is ambiguous. Germline lookup yields CDR1 LNHDA and CDR2 SQIVND (reference sequence). The CDR3 contains 14 residues. Trimming took off 3 bases at V and 4 bases at J, with 10 bases between the two ends.

The rearrangement links TRBV29-1 to TRBJ2-7, with TRBD1 matching over 8 bases. The CDR3 is 12 residues long. The trim removed 4 bases at V and 5 bases at J, leaving 4 bases unmatched. Germline values: CDR1 SQVTM, CDR2 ANQGSEA. The CDR3 sequence is CSVGTGLDEQYF. Here the CDR3 DNA reads TGCAGCGTTGGGACAGGGCTTGACGAGCAGTACTTC.

The J gene is TRBJ1-1, the V gene TRBV19, with D possibly TRBD1 on 5 matching bases. The CDR3 extends over 14 amino acids. V was clipped by 7 bases and J by 4 bases, with 16 bases between them. CDR1 is LNHDA and CDR2 is SQIVND in the germline V gene (reference sequence). CDR3 protein: CASTPSGWSTEAFF. In DNA, the CDR3 is TGTGCCAGTACCCCTTCAGGGTGGAGCACTGAAGCTTTCTTT.

A few counts support this clone. The V call is TRBV27, the J call TRBJ1-1, with TRBD1 identical over 8 bases. Germline V gene sequence: CDR1 MNHEY, CDR2 SMNVEV (reference sequence). The ends lost 4 bases at V and 5 bases at J; junction bases unmatched: 15. The CDR3 sequence is 17 residues long. The chain's CDR3 is CASSSQPSPRDRTEAFF. In DNA, the CDR3 is TGTGCCAGCAGTTCTCAGCCCTCCCCCCGGGACAGGACTGAAGCTTTCTTT.

About this clone itself: The same CDR3 can be traced to other DNA sequences in this sample. The chain's CDR3 is CASSFDSSYEQYF. The CDR3, as DNA: TGTGCCAGCAGCTTCGACAGCTCCTACGAGCAGTACTTC. The chain uses TRBV7-9 and TRBJ2-7; tentatively, D is TRBD1 (5 bases). Trimming cost V 3 bases and J 0 bases, with 6 bases left between them. From germline, CDR1 is SEHNR and CDR2 FQNEAQ (reference sequence). The CDR3 consists of 13 residues.

The gene calls are TRBV5-6 and TRBJ2-3, with TRBD1 identical over 7 bases. Per the germline V gene, CDR1 is SGHDT and CDR2 is YYEEEE. Trimming removed 2 bases from V and 6 bases from J; junction bases left unmatched: 15. The CDR3 length is 17 residues. The CDR3 spells CASSFLQGDFGFDTQYF. CDR3 nucleotides: TGTGCCAGCAGCTTTCTCCAGGGGGATTTTGGATTCGATACGCAGTATTTT. Full variable domain (outside the CDR3, taken from reference TRBV5-6 and TRBJ2-3): DAGVTQSPTHLIKTRGQQVTLRCSPKSGHDTVSWYQQALGQGPQFIFQYYEEEERQRGNFPDRFSGHQFPNYSSELNVNALLLGDSALYLCASSFLQGDFGFDTQYFGPGTRLTVL.

Only one count was recorded for this clone. This chain links TRBV29-1 with TRBJ1-5; D is undetermined. The CDR3 consists of 13 residues. With 3 bases removed from V and 9 bases from J, the gap between germline ends came to 15 bases. Germline V lookup: CDR1 SQVTM, CDR2 ANQGSEA. CDR3: CSVELQGNGPQHF. Here the CDR3 DNA reads TGCAGCGTTGAGCTGCAAGGCAATGGGCCCCAGCATTTT.

The chain couples TRBV7-9 to TRBJ1-1; D is uncertain. Germline assignment: CDR1 SEHNR and CDR2 FQNEAQ (reference sequence). The CDR3 consists of 13 residues. Trimming left V 3 bases short and J 8 bases short, with 13 bases between. For the CDR3, the DNA is TGTGCCAGCAGCTTCGCCAACACCCCGGAAGCTTTCTTT. Translation gives CASSFANTPEAFF.

CDR3 sequence reads: CASSSRGVQETQYF. DNA of the CDR3: TGTGCCAGCAGCTCGCGGGGGGTCCAAGAGACCCAGTACTTC. This chain uses TRBV13 with TRBJ2-5; TRBD2 matches at 8 bases. Losses at the gene ends were 4 bases for V and 1 base for J; bases not matched to a gene: 2. This CDR3 comprises 14 residues. Germline values: CDR1 PRHDT, CDR2 FYEKMQ (reference sequence). The full variable domain, its missing parts supplied by reference TRBV13 and TRBJ2-5, is AAGVIQSPRHLIKEKRETATLKCYPIPRHDTVYWYQQGPGQDPQFLISFYEKMQSDKGSIPDRFSAQQFSDYHSELNMSSLELGDSALYFCASSSRGVQETQYFGPGTRLLVL.

The chain couples TRBV7-2 to TRBJ2-3, with 10 bases fitting TRBD1. Germline lookup yields CDR1 SGHTA and CDR2 FQGNSA. J lost 3 bases, V lost 3 bases, and 12 bases had no gene match. CDR3 length equals 18 residues. The CDR3 here is CASSLGREGTGDTDTQYF. The CDR3 DNA reads TGTGCCAGCAGCTTGGGTCGGGAAGGGACAGGGGATACAGATACGCAGTATTTT.

The chain joins TRBV7-9 to TRBJ2-5; D is possibly TRBD2 (6 bases). Germline V gene sequence: CDR1 SEHNR, CDR2 FQNEAQ (reference sequence). V lost 5 bases and J 2 bases, leaving 12 bases between the germline ends. CDR3 size: 14 residues. The CDR3 sequence: CASSISGGQETQYF. The CDR3 DNA follows: TGTGCCAGCAGCATTTCCGGGGGACAAGAGACCCAGTACTTC.

Within the sample, this clone is medium-sized (0.01 to 0.1%). The V gene is TRBV4-1, the J gene TRBJ2-1, with 16 bases lining up with TRBD2. Trimming at V came to 4 bases and at J to 7 bases, leaving 1 base not matched to a gene. Looked up from germline, CDR1 is MGHRA and CDR2 is YSYEKL. The CDR3 is 15 amino acids. In DNA, the CDR3 is TGCGCCAGCAGCCCGGGACTAGCGGGAGGGAATGAGCAGTTCTTC. Translating it yields CASSPGLAGGNEQFF.

A remark on this clone: A junction end diverges from the germline sequence, so it may reflect a read error. This sequence joins TRBV7-8 and TRBJ2-7, with 13 nucleotides matching TRBD2. Germline assignment: CDR1 SGHVS and CDR2 FQNEAQ. The CDR3 extends over 14 amino acids. The CDR3 sequence is CAGSFQTSGGEQYF. CDR3 nucleotide sequence: TGTGCCGGCAGCTTCCAGACTAGCGGGGGGGAGCAGTACTTC.

As DNA, the CDR3 is TGTGCCAGTAGTACCTGGGACAGCGGTCAGCCCCAGCATTTT. This gives the protein CASSTWDSGQPQHF. This chain connects TRBV19 to TRBJ1-5; 7 nucleotides match TRBD1. The CDR3 is made up of 14 amino acids. Germline V gene data show CDR1 as LNHDA and CDR2 as SQIVND (reference sequence). The V gene end was trimmed by 4 bases and the J gene end by 6 bases; junction bases not matched to a gene: 6.